These T cell receptor beta chains were read from a single sample in a study of T-cell reconstitution after alpha-beta-depleted transplantation in children. TCRdb reprocessed the PCR reads with MiXCR, giving one entry per CDR3 protein. The table shows under 750,000 distinct CDR3 sequences, with 23% occurring only once. The sample here was PBMCs, mostly from graft donor cells, taken 360 days after TCRalphabeta/CD19-depleted stem cell transplant. All receptors derive from a boy less than two years old who had a stem cell transplant for acute myeloid leukemia, so the T cells may come from the graft donor. Each CDR3 is given with its conserved first and last residue. Fields, in order: J gene, CDR3 length, D gene, V gene, clone size, CDR3 DNA, CDR3 protein. D genes are given only for firm matches. Not all rows give a size; the values are once, few, many and, for expanded clones, a class.

TRBJ2-1	15	NA	TRBV5-1	NA	TGCGCCAGCAGCACATGGACACCGACTTACAATGAGCAGTTCTTC	CASSTWTPTYNEQFF
TRBJ2-5	17	NA	TRBV28	NA	TGTGCCAGCAGTTGGCCCCGGACCTTGCGGGAACAAGAGACCCAGTACTTC	CASSWPRTLREQETQYF
TRBJ2-4	12	NA	TRBV9	NA	TGTGCCAGCAGCGCTCCTAGAAACATTCAGTACTTC	CASSAPRNIQYF
TRBJ2-3	17	NA	TRBV4-2	few	TGTGCCAGCAGCCAAGATCCGGGAACTTCTAGCACAGATACGCAGTATTTT	CASSQDPGTSSTDTQYF
TRBJ2-7	13	NA	TRBV29-1	many	TGCAGCGTGATACACGGCGGGGTGGGCGAGCAGTACTTC	CSVIHGGVGEQYF
TRBJ2-1	12	NA	TRBV20-1	few	TGCAGCCCGGGGGACTCCTACAATGAGCAGTTCTTC	CSPGDSYNEQFF
TRBJ2-5	13	TRBD2	TRBV29-1	many	TGCAGCGTTTCCCAGGCGGGGGAAGAGACCCAGTACTTC	CSVSQAGEETQYF
TRBJ2-1	14	NA	TRBV20-1	NA	TGCAGTGCGAAGACAGTAACCTCCTACAATGAGCAGTTCTTC	CSAKTVTSYNEQFF
TRBJ1-2	13	TRBD1	TRBV5-1	NA	TGCGCCAGCAGGAGGGGACAGGAAATAAGCTACACCTTC	CASRRGQEISYTF
TRBJ2-7	15	TRBD2	TRBV7-2	NA	TGTGCCAGCAGTTTGACTAGCGGGAGATCCTACGAGCAGTACTTC	CASSLTSGRSYEQYF
TRBJ1-2	14	NA	TRBV6-5	NA	TGTGCCAGCAGTTACTCGATAGTATTGGATGGCTACACCTTC	CASSYSIVLDGYTF
TRBJ2-7	15	TRBD1	TRBV15	few	TGTGCCACCAGCATCGGGACAGGGGACTCCTACGAGCAGTACTTC	CATSIGTGDSYEQYF
TRBJ2-1	10	NA	TRBV28	NA	TGTGTCTCTTCTAGAAATGAGCAGTTCTTC	CVSSRNEQFF
TRBJ1-5	14	NA	TRBV12-3/TRBV12-4	NA	TGTGCCAGCAGCCCTACGGAAGGGCACCAGCCCCAGCATTTT	CASSPTEGHQPQHF
TRBJ2-7	14	TRBD2	TRBV29-1	NA	TGCAGCGTTGAAGGCTTTATCGGGGGGGGCGAGCAGTACTTC	CSVEGFIGGGEQYF
TRBJ2-1	15	TRBD1	TRBV10-3	many	TGTGCCATCAGTGAGAGGGGACAGGGTTTCAATGAGCAGTTCTTC	CAISERGQGFNEQFF
TRBJ2-3	14	NA	TRBV5-1	many	TGCGCCAGCAGGCGTACCTCTCTCACAGATACGCAGTATTTT	CASRRTSLTDTQYF
TRBJ2-6	17	NA	TRBV11-2	many	TGTGCCAGCAGCTTAACCCCCGATGTCTCTGGGGCCAACGTCCTGACTTTC	CASSLTPDVSGANVLTF
TRBJ2-2	14	NA	TRBV12-3/TRBV12-4	many	TGTGCCAGCAGTTTGGCAGGGAACACCGGGGAGCTGTTTTTT	CASSLAGNTGELFF
TRBJ1-3	15	NA	TRBV13	few	TGTGCCAGCAGCCCCGCCGTCGCAGCGGGAAACACCATATATTTT	CASSPAVAAGNTIYF
TRBJ2-3	16	NA	TRBV24-1	NA	TGTGCCACCAGTGATAGGAAGACCAGAGGGACAGATACGCAGTATTTT	CATSDRKTRGTDTQYF
TRBJ1-2	17	TRBD1	TRBV4-3	few	TGCGCCAGCAGCCAAGATTTGGGACAGGGGTACAACTATGGCTACACCTTC	CASSQDLGQGYNYGYTF
TRBJ2-3	17	NA	TRBV10-3	few	TGTGCCATCAGTGAGAAGGGTCTTTTGCCTAGCACAGATACGCAGTATTTT	CAISEKGLLPSTDTQYF
TRBJ2-1	11	TRBD1	TRBV12-3/TRBV12-4	NA	TGTGCCACCGCACAGGGGAATGAGCAGTTCTTC	CATAQGNEQFF
TRBJ2-1	16	NA	TRBV20-1	NA	TGCAGTGCGGGTTTTGATGGGGGTTGGGTATACAATGAGCAGTTCTTC	CSAGFDGGWVYNEQFF
TRBJ2-3	17	TRBD2	TRBV15	NA	TGTGCCACCAGCAGAGATCAACTAGCGGGGGACACAGATACGCAGTATTTT	CATSRDQLAGDTDTQYF
TRBJ1-1	15	TRBD1	TRBV7-8	few	TGTGCCAGCAGCCTCAGGGGGTGGATGAACACTGAAGCCTTCTTT	CASSLRGWMNTEAFF
TRBJ1-6	14	NA	TRBV5-1	NA	TGCGCCAGCAGCTTGGCCGGGGAAAGATCACCCCTCCACTTT	CASSLAGERSPLHF
TRBJ2-3	15	NA	TRBV21-1	NA	TGTGCCAGCAAGGACAGGGCCTCAAGCACAGATACGCAGTATTTT	CASKDRASSTDTQYF